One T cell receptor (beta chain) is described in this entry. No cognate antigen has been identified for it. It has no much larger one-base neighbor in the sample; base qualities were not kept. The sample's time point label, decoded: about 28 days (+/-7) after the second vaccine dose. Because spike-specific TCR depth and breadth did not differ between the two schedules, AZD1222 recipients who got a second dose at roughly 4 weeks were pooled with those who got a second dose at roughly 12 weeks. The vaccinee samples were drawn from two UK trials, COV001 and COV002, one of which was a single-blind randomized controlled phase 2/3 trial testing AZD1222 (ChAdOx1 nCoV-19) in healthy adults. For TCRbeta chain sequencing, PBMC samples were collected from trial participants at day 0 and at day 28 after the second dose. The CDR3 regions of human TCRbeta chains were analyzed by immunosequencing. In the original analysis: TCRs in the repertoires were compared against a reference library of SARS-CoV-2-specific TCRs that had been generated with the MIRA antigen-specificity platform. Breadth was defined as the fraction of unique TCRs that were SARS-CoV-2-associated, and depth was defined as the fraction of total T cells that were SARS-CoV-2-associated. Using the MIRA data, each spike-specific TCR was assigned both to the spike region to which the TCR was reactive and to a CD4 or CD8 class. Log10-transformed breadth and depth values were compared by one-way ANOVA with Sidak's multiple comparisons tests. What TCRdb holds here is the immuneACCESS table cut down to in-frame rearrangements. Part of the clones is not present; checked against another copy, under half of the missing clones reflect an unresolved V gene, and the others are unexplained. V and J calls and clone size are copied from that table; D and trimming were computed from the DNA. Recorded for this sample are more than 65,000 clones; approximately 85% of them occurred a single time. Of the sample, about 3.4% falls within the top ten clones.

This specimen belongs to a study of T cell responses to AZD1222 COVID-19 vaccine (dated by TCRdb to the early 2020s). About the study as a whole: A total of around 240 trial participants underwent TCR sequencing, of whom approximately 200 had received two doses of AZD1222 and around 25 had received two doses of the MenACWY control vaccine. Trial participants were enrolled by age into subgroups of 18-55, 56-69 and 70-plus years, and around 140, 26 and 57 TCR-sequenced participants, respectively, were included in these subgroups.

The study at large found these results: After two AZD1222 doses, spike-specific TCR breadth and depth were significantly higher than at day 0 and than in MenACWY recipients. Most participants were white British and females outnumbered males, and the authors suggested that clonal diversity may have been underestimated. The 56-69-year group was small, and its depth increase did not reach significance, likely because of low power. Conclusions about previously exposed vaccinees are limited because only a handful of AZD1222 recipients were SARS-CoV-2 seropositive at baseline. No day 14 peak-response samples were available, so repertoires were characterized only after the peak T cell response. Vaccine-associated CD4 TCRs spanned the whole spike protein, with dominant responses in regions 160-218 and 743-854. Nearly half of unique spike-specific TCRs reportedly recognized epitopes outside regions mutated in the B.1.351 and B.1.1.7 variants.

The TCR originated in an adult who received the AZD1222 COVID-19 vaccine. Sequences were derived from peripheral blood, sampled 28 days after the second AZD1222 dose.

Read as DNA, the sequence is TGTGCCAGCCGGGACGCCCGGGATCAGCCCCAGCATTTT. Translated, it reads CASRDARDQPQHF. The chain is encoded by TRBV2 joined to TRBJ1-5, and TRBD1 may be the D gene, going by 5 matching bases. CDR1 SNHLY and CDR2 FYNNEI are derived from the germline V gene. The CDR3 has 13 amino acids, counting the end cysteine and phenylalanine. Only the CDR3 DNA stays, 39 bases, in frame from base 1. Trimming removed 8 bases from V and 5 bases from J, leaving 13 bases between the germline ends.